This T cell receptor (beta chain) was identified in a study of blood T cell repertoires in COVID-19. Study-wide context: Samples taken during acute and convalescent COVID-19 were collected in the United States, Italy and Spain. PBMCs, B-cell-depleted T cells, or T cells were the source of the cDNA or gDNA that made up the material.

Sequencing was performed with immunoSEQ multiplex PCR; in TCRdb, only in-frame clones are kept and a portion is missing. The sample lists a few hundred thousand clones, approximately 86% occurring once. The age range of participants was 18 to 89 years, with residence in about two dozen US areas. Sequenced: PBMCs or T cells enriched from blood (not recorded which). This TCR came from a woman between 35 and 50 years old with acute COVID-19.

In nucleotides, the CDR3 is TGTGCCAGCAGCTTAGAAGCGGGCCCCCGCGGGGAGCAGTTCTTC. Protein: CASSLEAGPRGEQFF. V usage is TRBV7-2 and J usage is TRBJ2-1; D may be TRBD2 (6 bases). The CDR3 spans 15 residues. Looked up from germline, CDR1 is SGHTA and CDR2 is FQGNSA. Trimming took 1 base from V and 10 from J, leaving 17 bases between them.